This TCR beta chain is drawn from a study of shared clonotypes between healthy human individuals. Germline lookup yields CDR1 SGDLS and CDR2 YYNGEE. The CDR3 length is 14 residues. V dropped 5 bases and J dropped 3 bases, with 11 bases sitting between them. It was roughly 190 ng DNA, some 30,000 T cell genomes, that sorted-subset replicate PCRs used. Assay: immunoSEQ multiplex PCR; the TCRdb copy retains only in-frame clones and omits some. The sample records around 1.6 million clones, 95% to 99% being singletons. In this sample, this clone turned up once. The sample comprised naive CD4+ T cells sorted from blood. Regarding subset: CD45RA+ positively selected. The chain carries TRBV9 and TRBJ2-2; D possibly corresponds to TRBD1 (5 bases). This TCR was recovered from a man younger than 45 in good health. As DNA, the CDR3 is TGTGCCAGCAGTTCCACAGGAGACACCGGGGAGCTGTTTTTT. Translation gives CASSSTGDTGELFF.